Listed here are 27 T cell receptor beta chains from one sample, sequenced in a study of CXCR3-negative and CXCR3-positive naive CD8 T cells. The libraries of TRB cDNA were prepared using 5' RACE with UMI labels. TCRdb re-called the 5' RACE reads; every CDR3 protein appears as one record, without DNA. Its table lists over 100,000 distinct CDR3 sequences. The sample comprised naive CXCR3- CD8+ T cells from blood. Described subset: CD45RO-CCR7+CD27+CD95- naive CD8+ T cells lacking CXCR3 (TNR3-). These receptors were taken from a human donor in good health. Some clones in this sample may be carry-over from other donors' samples.

V gene TRBV7-3 combines with J gene TRBJ2-5. CDR3 length: 15 amino acids. Germline CDR1 SGHTA, CDR2 FQGTGA. The CDR3 spells CASSLTGSGLETQYF.

This chain uses TRBV12-3 or TRBV12-4 with TRBJ2-7; TCRdb outputs TRBD2, but without DNA this stays unchecked. The CDR3 sequence is 16 residues long. The CDR3 protein is CASSLALGGLAYEQYF.

The genes are TRBV7-9 and TRBJ2-2; TCRdb's assignment of TRBD2 cannot be checked, as there is no DNA. CDR1 SEHNR and CDR2 FQNEAQ come from the germline V gene (reference sequence). The CDR3 totals 16 residues. CDR3 protein: CASSFSYGMNTGELFF.

The J gene is TRBJ2-7, the V gene TRBV5-1. Per germline, CDR1 SGHRS and CDR2 YFSETQ. CDR3 size: 13 residues. The CDR3 is CASSLAPTYEQYF.

This rearrangement joins TRBV28 to TRBJ2-7; lacking DNA, the TRBD1 call made by TCRdb goes unchecked. This CDR3 has 15 residues. The germline V gene encodes CDR1 MDHEN and CDR2 SYDVKM. CDR3 sequence reads: CASSPPRFGYYEQYF.

V usage is TRBV28 and J usage is TRBJ2-3; absent DNA, TCRdb's TRBD2 call cannot be checked. The germline V gene has CDR1 MDHEN and CDR2 SYDVKM. The CDR3 contains 16 residues. The CDR3 is CASSLFDLVTTDTQYF.

V is TRBV28 and J is TRBJ1-1; absent DNA, TCRdb's TRBD1 call cannot be checked. The CDR3 is 14 residues long. Germline CDR1 reads MDHEN; CDR2 reads SYDVKM. CDR3 amino acids: CASSLTGGQSEAFF.

The rearrangement joins TRBV5-1 to TRBJ1-1. The CDR3 contains 14 residues. CDR1 and CDR2 (germline): SGHRS, YFSETQ. The CDR3 here is CASSLERINTEAFF.

This chain joins TRBV10-3 and TRBJ2-2; without DNA, the TCRdb call of TRBD1 cannot be checked. This CDR3 comprises 14 residues. CDR1 and CDR2 from the germline V gene are ENHRY and SYGVKD. CDR3 loop: CATQTGDNTGELFF.

This sequence joins TRBV6-2 or TRBV6-3 and TRBJ2-7; TCRdb reports TRBD1, a call that lacks DNA to check it against. The CDR3 runs 13 residues. Germline CDR1 is MNHEY and CDR2 is SVGEGT. The CDR3 reads CASSYGTVYEQYF.

The chain recombines TRBV24-1 with TRBJ2-2. The CDR3 is 14 amino acids. Germline V lookup: CDR1 KGHDR, CDR2 SFDVKD. The CDR3 protein is CATSDSQYTGELFF.

This sequence joins TRBV10-3 and TRBJ2-2; the TRBD1 assignment by TCRdb is unverifiable without DNA. CDR3 length: 14 amino acids. Germline V gene lookup returns CDR1 ENHRY and CDR2 SYGVKD. The CDR3 is CAISGGGDTGELFF.

The gene calls are TRBV27 and TRBJ2-1. The CDR3 covers 11 residues. The germline V gene has CDR1 MNHEY and CDR2 SMNVEV (reference sequence). CDR3: CASSFLGLQFF.

The chain carries TRBV7-3 and TRBJ2-3; without DNA, the TCRdb call of TRBD2 cannot be checked. Germline lookup yields CDR1 SGHTA and CDR2 FQGTGA. This CDR3 is built from 15 residues. CDR3 sequence: CASSRLAGLADTQYF.

The CDR3 here is CASSPLDGKGTQYF. The genes are TRBV5-4 and TRBJ2-5; TCRdb gives TRBD1 as the D gene, but with no DNA this cannot be confirmed. CDR1 and CDR2 from the germline V gene are SGHNT and YYREEE (reference sequence). There are 14 residues in the CDR3. The full variable domain, its missing parts supplied by reference TRBV5-4 and TRBJ2-5, is ETGVTQSPTHLIKTRGQQVTLRCSSQSGHNTVSWYQQALGQGPQFIFQYYREEENGRGNFPPRFSGLQFPNYSSELNVNALELDDSALYLCASSPLDGKGTQYFGPGTRLLVL.

The rearrangement links TRBV19 to TRBJ2-1; the D call from TCRdb, TRBD1, cannot be confirmed without DNA. The CDR3 is 12 residues long. Per the germline V gene, CDR1 is LNHDA and CDR2 is SQIVND (reference sequence). CDR3 sequence: CASSIVRGEQFF.

The chain recombines TRBV12-3 or TRBV12-4 with TRBJ2-1; the TRBD1 assignment by TCRdb is unverifiable without DNA. This CDR3 has 15 residues. CDR3 loop: CASSSGQAVGNEQFF.

This sequence joins TRBV2 and TRBJ2-7; TCRdb designates TRBD1, a call that cannot be tested without DNA. Germline values: CDR1 SNHLY, CDR2 FYNNEI. The CDR3 is 13 residues long. CDR3 region: CASSVQGANEQYF.

The chain uses TRBV7-9 and TRBJ1-1. Germline values: CDR1 SEHNR, CDR2 FQNEAQ (reference sequence). The CDR3 consists of 14 residues. This CDR3 reads CASSLAALNTEAFF.

The V and J genes are TRBV28 and TRBJ1-1; checking the TCRdb D call of TRBD1 is not possible without DNA. Germline loops: CDR1 MDHEN, CDR2 SYDVKM. The CDR3 has 14 residues. Here the CDR3 reads CASSLYRGYTEAFF.

This sequence joins TRBV4-3 and TRBJ2-7; with no DNA, the TCRdb D assignment of TRBD2 cannot be verified. This CDR3 is built from 16 residues. Germline loops: CDR1 LGHNA, CDR2 YSLEER. The CDR3 sequence: CASSQSSGTQSGEQYF.

The chain links TRBV27 to TRBJ2-3; TCRdb selects TRBD1, and the lack of DNA leaves this call unchecked. This CDR3 is 15 amino acids long. Germline lookup yields CDR1 MNHEY and CDR2 SMNVEV (reference sequence). Here the CDR3 reads CASSSPGAGTDTQYF.

The J gene is TRBJ1-1, the V gene TRBV4-1; TCRdb gives TRBD1 as the D gene, but with no DNA this cannot be confirmed. The germline V gene has CDR1 MGHRA and CDR2 YSYEKL. The CDR3 consists of 16 residues. The CDR3 sequence: CASSQALGSGGTEAFF.

The CDR3 here is CSRTDFTDTQYF. This chain links TRBV29-1 with TRBJ2-3. From germline, CDR1 is SQVTM and CDR2 ANQGSEA. The CDR3 consists of 12 residues.

The V gene is TRBV29-1, the J gene TRBJ1-2. Germline CDR1 and CDR2: SQVTM and ANQGSEA. This CDR3 has 14 amino acids. CDR3: CSVAGGTIPYGYTF. The complete variable domain, with remaining parts taken from reference TRBV29-1 and TRBJ1-2, reads SAVISQKPSRDICQRGTSLTIQCQVDSQVTMMFWYRQQPGQSLTLIATANQGSEATYESGFVIDKFPISRPNLTFSTLTVSNMSPEDSSIYLCSVAGGTIPYGYTFGSGTRLTVV.

The CDR3: CSVLVGTGELFF. This rearrangement joins TRBV29-1 to TRBJ2-2. From germline, CDR1 is SQVTM and CDR2 ANQGSEA. This CDR3 spans 12 amino acids.

The genes are TRBV7-9 and TRBJ1-1; the D gene TCRdb calls, TRBD1, cannot be checked with no DNA. This CDR3 comprises 13 residues. From germline, CDR1 is SEHNR and CDR2 FQNEAQ (reference sequence). CDR3 region: CASSPTGATEAFF.